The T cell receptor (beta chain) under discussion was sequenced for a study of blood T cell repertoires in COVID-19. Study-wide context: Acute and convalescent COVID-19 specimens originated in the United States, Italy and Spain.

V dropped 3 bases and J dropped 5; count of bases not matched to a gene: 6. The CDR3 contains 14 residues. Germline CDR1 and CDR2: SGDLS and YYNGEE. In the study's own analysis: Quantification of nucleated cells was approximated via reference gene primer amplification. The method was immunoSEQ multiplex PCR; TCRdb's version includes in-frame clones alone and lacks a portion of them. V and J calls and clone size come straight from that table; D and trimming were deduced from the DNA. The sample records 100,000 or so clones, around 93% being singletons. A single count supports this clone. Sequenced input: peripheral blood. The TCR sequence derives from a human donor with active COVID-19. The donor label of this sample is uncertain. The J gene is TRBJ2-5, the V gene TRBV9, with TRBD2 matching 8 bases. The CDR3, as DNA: TGTGCCAGCAGCGACCCCGGGGGGGGCGAGACCCAGTACTTC. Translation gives CASSDPGGGETQYF.